The clone carrying this T cell receptor (beta chain) was seen a handful of times. The antigen is undetermined. The sample originates from a study of T-cell memory formation after mild COVID-19. Study summary: Clusters were largely donor specific.

Each CDR3 protein gets one entry after TCRdb re-called the 5' RACE reads with MiXCR. Among about 170,000 distinct CDR3 sequences listed, about an eighth were seen once. The V gene's germline CDR1 is SGHTA and CDR2 FQGNSA. V was pared by 5 bases and J by 3 bases, with 11 bases between. This CDR3 contains 14 residues. Whole-study results and caveats: Pre-infection memory already had some responding clones, implying cross-reactive memory joined. CD4+ bias marked clones expanding day 15 to 37, unlike balanced contracting clones.

Material for sequencing was PBMCs or a T cell subset sorted from them (not recorded which). The chain employs TRBV7-2 and TRBJ1-3, with D unresolved. The receptor was isolated from a man between 18 and 35 years old who had mild COVID-19 (a few samples of this study predate the infection). Cell type and time point are not known. CDR3 sequence: CASSRTVFGNTIYF. The CDR3 DNA reads TGTGCCAGCAGCAGAACAGTTTTTGGAAACACCATATATTTT.